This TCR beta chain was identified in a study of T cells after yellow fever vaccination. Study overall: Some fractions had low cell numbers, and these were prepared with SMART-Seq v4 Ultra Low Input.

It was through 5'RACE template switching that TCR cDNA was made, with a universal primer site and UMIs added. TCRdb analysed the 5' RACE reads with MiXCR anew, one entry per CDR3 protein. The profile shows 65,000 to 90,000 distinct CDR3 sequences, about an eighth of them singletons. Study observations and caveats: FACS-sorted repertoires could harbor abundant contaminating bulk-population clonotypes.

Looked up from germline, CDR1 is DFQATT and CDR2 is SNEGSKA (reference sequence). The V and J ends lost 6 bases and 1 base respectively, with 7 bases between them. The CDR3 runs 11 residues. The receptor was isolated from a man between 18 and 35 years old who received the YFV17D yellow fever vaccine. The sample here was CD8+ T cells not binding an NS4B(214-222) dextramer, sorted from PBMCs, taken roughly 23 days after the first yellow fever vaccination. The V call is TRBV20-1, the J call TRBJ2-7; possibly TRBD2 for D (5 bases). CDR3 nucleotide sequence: TGCAGTGCCGAGGGATCCTACGAGCAGTACTTC. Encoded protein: CSAEGSYEQYF.